Listed below are T cell receptor beta chains from one sample, sequenced in a study of shared clonotypes between healthy human individuals. Assay: immunoSEQ multiplex PCR; the TCRdb copy retains only in-frame clones and omits some. The sample contains under 600,000 clones, approximately 94% of which appear only once. The sequenced material came from naive CD4+ T cells sorted from blood. These receptors came from a young woman in good health. The CDR3 runs from the conserved cysteine through the conserved F or W. The D gene is left open where the match is weak. Rows may omit the clone size; those that give it use once, few, many or a size class.

j_gene,d_gene,abundance,v_gene,CDR3nt,CDR3aa
TRBJ1-1,.,.,TRBV7-8,TGTGCCAGCAGCTTATACAGGACCATGAACACTGAAGCTTTCTTT,CASSLYRTMNTEAFF
TRBJ2-3,TRBD2,.,TRBV5-6,TGTGCCAGCAGCTTTAAAAGCGGGAGGATCGGGACAGATACGCAGTATTTT,CASSFKSGRIGTDTQYF
TRBJ2-7,.,.,TRBV21-1,TGTGCCAGCAGCACCCGACAGGCCTACGAGCAGTACTTC,CASSTRQAYEQYF
TRBJ1-3,.,once,TRBV28,TGTGCCAGCAGTTTACTGGTAGGCCTTAGCTCTGGAAACACCATATATTTT,CASSLLVGLSSGNTIYF
TRBJ2-1,TRBD2,.,TRBV7-8,TGTGCCAGCAGCCAGGGGACTAGCGGTTCGGGCTTCTTC,CASSQGTSGSGFF
TRBJ2-7,.,.,TRBV2,TGTGCCAGCACAGGGTCCCCCTACGAGCAGTACTTC,CASTGSPYEQYF
TRBJ1-2,TRBD1,.,TRBV5-6,TGTGCCAGCAGCCTGAAGGGGGCCCCTAACTATGGCTACACCTTC,CASSLKGAPNYGYTF
TRBJ2-1,TRBD2,.,TRBV5-8,TGTGCCAGCAGCTTTTCGCGGACTAGCGGGAGCTCCTACAATGAGCAGTTCTTC,CASSFSRTSGSSYNEQFF
TRBJ2-7,.,.,TRBV27,TGTGCCAGCAGTCGCCGGGACCGAAACTACGAGCAGTACTTC,CASSRRDRNYEQYF
TRBJ2-5,.,.,TRBV9,TGTGCCAGCAGCGTAGGCCCCAGGCAAGAGACCCAGTACTTC,CASSVGPRQETQYF
TRBJ2-3,.,.,TRBV11-3,TGTGCCAGCAGCTTAGGCCGGACTAGCACAGATACGCAGTATTTT,CASSLGRTSTDTQYF
TRBJ2-5,.,.,TRBV5-1,TGCGCCAGCAGTGGTTCCAACTACCAAGAGACCCAGTACTTC,CASSGSNYQETQYF
TRBJ2-3,.,.,TRBV5-1,TGCGCCAGCAGCTTGGTGACCGTAGGGGGTACGCAGTATTTT,CASSLVTVGGTQYF
TRBJ1-5,TRBD1,.,TRBV6-5,TGTGCCAGCAACCCGGGACAGGGACCCAATCAGCCCCAGCATTTT,CASNPGQGPNQPQHF
TRBJ2-7,.,.,TRBV2,TGTGCCAGCAGTGAAGCGACCTACGAGCAGTACTTC,CASSEATYEQYF
TRBJ2-7,.,.,TRBV28,TGTGCTTATCAGGCCCGCTGGGGCGCCGAGCAGTACTTC,CAYQARWGAEQYF
TRBJ2-7,TRBD1,.,TRBV28,TGTGCCAGCAGTAAGGGACAGCTCTACGAGCAGTACTTC,CASSKGQLYEQYF
TRBJ1-1,.,.,TRBV6-5,TGTGCCAGCAGTTATATGGTAGGCACTGAAGCTTTCTTT,CASSYMVGTEAFF
TRBJ2-7,.,.,TRBV6-5,TGTGCCAGCAGGGGGGCCTCAGGGAACACCCACGAGCAGTACTTC,CASRGASGNTHEQYF
TRBJ1-5,.,.,TRBV5-1,TGCGCCAGCAGCTTGGACGACATCAATCAGCCCCAGCATTTT,CASSLDDINQPQHF
TRBJ1-2,TRBD1,.,TRBV6-5,TGTGCCAGCAGACAAGGGGACAGGGAAACGGGCGGCTACACCTTC,CASRQGDRETGGYTF
TRBJ1-3,TRBD1,.,TRBV5-4,TGTGCCAGCAGCCAAGATTGGGGACAGGGAAACACCATATATTTT,CASSQDWGQGNTIYF
TRBJ2-1,.,.,TRBV28,TGTGCCAGCGTTCCCGCTGGGGAGGGGGGGAAATACAATGAGCAGTTCTTC,CASVPAGEGGKYNEQFF
TRBJ1-4,.,.,TRBV4-1,TGCGCCAGCAGCCAAACCCAAGTCGGGGCACCCGCAACTAATGAAAAACTGTTTTTT,CASSQTQVGAPATNEKLFF
TRBJ2-7,.,.,TRBV27,TGTGCCAGCAGTGCCGGGACAACTAGCTACGAGCAGTACTTC,CASSAGTTSYEQYF
TRBJ2-7,TRBD2,.,TRBV19,TGTGCCAGTAGTAAGACTAGCGGGTCCTACGAGCAGTACTTC,CASSKTSGSYEQYF
TRBJ2-7,.,.,TRBV6-1,TGTGCCAGTAGGACAGCCTTACCCTACGAGCAGTACTTC,CASRTALPYEQYF
TRBJ2-3,TRBD1,.,TRBV4-1,TGCGCCAGCAGCCCGACAGGGGGAATAAAGTATTTT,CASSPTGGIKYF
TRBJ2-3,.,.,TRBV2,TGTGCCAGCATCTTGTCAGATACGCAGTATTTT,CASILSDTQYF
TRBJ2-7,.,.,TRBV7-3,TGTGCCAGCAGCACAACCGCCGAGGGGTCCTACGAGCAGTACTTC,CASSTTAEGSYEQYF
TRBJ2-7,TRBD2,.,TRBV27,TGTGCCAGCAGTCCTCAGACTAGCGGGAGGGGTGAGCAGTACTTC,CASSPQTSGRGEQYF
TRBJ2-7,.,.,TRBV11-2,TGTGCCAGCAGCCTTGGGGACCCTTGGGCGGCCTACGAGCAGTACTTC,CASSLGDPWAAYEQYF
TRBJ2-7,.,.,TRBV28,TGTGCCAGCAGTTTAAAGGGGCCCTTAACCTCCTACGAGCAGTACTTC,CASSLKGPLTSYEQYF
TRBJ1-2,TRBD1,.,TRBV19,TGTGCCAGTAGTATGGGGCCCGCAGGGGGCCGAAGGGATGGCTACACCTTC,CASSMGPAGGRRDGYTF
TRBJ2-5,.,.,TRBV6-1,TGTGCCAGCAGTGATACGGTCAGGTGGCAAGAGACCCAGTACTTC,CASSDTVRWQETQYF
TRBJ2-7,TRBD1,.,TRBV5-1,TGCGCCAGCAGCTTGGGTCGGGACAGGGCGACCTACGAGCAGTACTTC,CASSLGRDRATYEQYF
TRBJ2-1,TRBD2,.,TRBV7-3,TGTGCCAGCAGCTTAGGCGGGAGGGCTCTCAATGAGCAGTTCTTC,CASSLGGRALNEQFF
TRBJ1-5,TRBD1,.,TRBV15,TGTGCCACCAGCAGAGAGGAGATGGTGACAGGGGGACATCAGCCCCAGCATTTT,CATSREEMVTGGHQPQHF
TRBJ1-5,.,.,TRBV7-8,TGTGCCACCTCAAGAGGCAATCAGCCCCAGCATTTT,CATSRGNQPQHF
TRBJ2-6,.,.,TRBV28,TGTGCCAGCAGTCTACAGCCTCAGGTGGCCAACGTCCTGACTTTC,CASSLQPQVANVLTF
TRBJ2-7,TRBD2,.,TRBV10-3,TGTGCCATCAGCAAAAAAAGGACTAGTTTTTTCGTCTTCGAGCAGTACTTC,CAISKKRTSFFVFEQYF
TRBJ2-1,TRBD2,.,TRBV7-2,TGTGCCAGCAGCTTCGATAGCGGGAGGAGTTCTGAGCAGTTCTTC,CASSFDSGRSSEQFF
TRBJ2-7,.,.,TRBV5-1,TGCGCCAGCAGCTTGGAAGGCCTACCCTCCTACGAGCAGTACTTC,CASSLEGLPSYEQYF
TRBJ2-7,.,.,TRBV29-1,TGCAGCGTGACCCCAGCGGGCTCCCAATACGAGCAGTACTTC,CSVTPAGSQYEQYF
TRBJ2-5,.,.,TRBV11-2,TGTGCCAGCAGCTCCCCTAAGCGGGCCCAAGAGACCCAGTACTTC,CASSSPKRAQETQYF
TRBJ2-7,.,.,TRBV2,TGTGCCAGCAGTGAGTTCTCAGACGAGCAGTACTTC,CASSEFSDEQYF
TRBJ1-5,.,.,TRBV18,TGTGCCAGCTCACCGACAGATTCCAAGGGGCAGCCCCAGCATTTT,CASSPTDSKGQPQHF
TRBJ1-5,TRBD1,.,TRBV6-1,TGTGCCAGCAGTGGCCGGGACAGCACGGATAGCAATCAGCCCCAGCATTTT,CASSGRDSTDSNQPQHF
TRBJ1-1,.,.,TRBV5-6,TGTGCCAGCAGCTTTACCGGCACTGAAGCTTTCTTT,CASSFTGTEAFF
TRBJ2-1,.,.,TRBV19,TGTGCCAGTAGTATGGCGTCTCTGAGACTGGGACGTATGCAGGATGAGCAGTTCTTC,CASSMASLRLGRMQDEQFF
TRBJ2-2,.,.,TRBV5-6,TGTGCCAGCAGCTTGGAGGTGCGAATGGGGATTGGGGAGCTGTTTTTT,CASSLEVRMGIGELFF
TRBJ2-1,.,.,TRBV2,TGTGCCAGCAGTTTCGGGAGCTTCGTAGATGAGCAGTTCTTC,CASSFGSFVDEQFF
TRBJ2-1,TRBD2,.,TRBV28,TGTGCCAGCAGTTTATGGGCTAGCGGGGAGGATGAGCAGTTCTTC,CASSLWASGEDEQFF
TRBJ2-7,.,.,TRBV28,TGTGCCAGCCGCGCAGGGGGGAAGGGGGCGACCTCCTACGAGCAGTACTTC,CASRAGGKGATSYEQYF
TRBJ2-5,.,.,TRBV11-2,TGTGCCAGCAGCTTTAGACAGAAAGAGACCCAGTACTTC,CASSFRQKETQYF
TRBJ2-2,TRBD2,.,TRBV7-6,TGTGCCAGCAGCTTAGCAAGCGGGAGGATTCCCGGGGAGCTGTTTTTT,CASSLASGRIPGELFF
TRBJ2-1,.,.,TRBV5-1,TGCGCCAGCAGCTTGGCCGTAACAGTTTCCTACAATGAGCAGTTCTTC,CASSLAVTVSYNEQFF
TRBJ2-7,TRBD2,once,TRBV7-8,TGTGCCAGCAGCCGTGGGGGAGGTAGCGGGAGCCCCTACGAGCAGTACTTC,CASSRGGGSGSPYEQYF
TRBJ1-3,.,.,TRBV7-2,TGTGCCAGCAGCTTTGGGGGAGTCACTGGAAACACCATATATTTT,CASSFGGVTGNTIYF
TRBJ2-5,.,.,TRBV4-1,TGCGCCAGCAGCCAAGATCCTCCAGACCCGCTACGGTACTTC,CASSQDPPDPLRYF